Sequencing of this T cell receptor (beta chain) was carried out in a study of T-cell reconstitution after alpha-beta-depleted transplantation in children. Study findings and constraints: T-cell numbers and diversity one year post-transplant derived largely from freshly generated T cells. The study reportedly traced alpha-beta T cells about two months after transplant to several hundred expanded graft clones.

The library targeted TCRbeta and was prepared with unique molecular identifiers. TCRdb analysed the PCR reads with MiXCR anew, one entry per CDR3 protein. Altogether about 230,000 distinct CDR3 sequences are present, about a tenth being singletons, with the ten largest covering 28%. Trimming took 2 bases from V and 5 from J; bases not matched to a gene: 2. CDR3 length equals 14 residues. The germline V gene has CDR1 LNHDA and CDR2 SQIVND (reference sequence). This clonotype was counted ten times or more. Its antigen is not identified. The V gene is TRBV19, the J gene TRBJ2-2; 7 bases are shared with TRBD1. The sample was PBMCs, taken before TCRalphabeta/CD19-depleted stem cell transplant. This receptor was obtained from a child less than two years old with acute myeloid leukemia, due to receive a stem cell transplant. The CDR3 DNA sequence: TGTGCCAGTAGTATACCCAGGGGGACCGGGGAGCTGTTTTTT. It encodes CASSIPRGTGELFF. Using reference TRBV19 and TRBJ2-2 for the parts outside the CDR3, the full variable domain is DGGITQSPKYLFRKEGQNVTLSCEQNLNHDAMYWYRQDPGQGLRLIYYSQIVNDFQKGDIAEGYSVSREKKESFPLTVTSAQKNPTAFYLCASSIPRGTGELFFGEGSRLTVL.